This record concerns one T cell receptor beta chain sequence. Its antigen remains unknown. This sample stems from a study of vaccination effects on CD4 cells after COVID-19. This table comes from immunoSEQ multiplex PCR, and its TCRdb copy is limited to in-frame clones, with some not included. The data show about 79,000 clones, roughly 74% seen once. The germline V gene encodes CDR1 SGHDT and CDR2 YYEEEE. This CDR3 comprises 15 residues. V lost 4 bases, J lost 5 bases, and 19 bases lay in between. Antigen-specific CD4+ T cells were expanded (with viral peptide pools) by the ViraFEST assay ahead of sequencing. Having been cultured for roughly 9 days, the cells underwent CD4+ T cell isolation.

This TCR derives from a human donor who received a COVID-19 vaccine. The sequencing here drew on CD4+ T cells from PBMCs cultured with HCoV-229E spike peptides, taken before COVID-19 vaccination. The J gene is TRBJ2-7, the V gene TRBV5-6; D tentatively reads TRBD1 or TRBD2 (6 bases each). CDR3 sequence reads: CASSRRDTQPDEQYV. In DNA form, the CDR3 reads TGTGCCAGCAGCCGGCGGGACACGCAACCTGACGAGCAGTACGTC.